The 26 T cell receptor beta chains below all came from one sample that was sequenced in a study of PD-L1 blockade in urothelial cancer. Sequencing used immunoSEQ multiplex PCR; TCRdb keeps in-frame clones, though not all of them. The sample consists of about 45,000 clones, around four fifths of them appearing once. As for time point: peripheral blood 6 weeks after treatment start. Source: PBMCs, taken around atezolizumab (anti-PD-L1) treatment. These TCRs come from a man aged 60 to 69 with urothelial cancer.

The gene calls are TRBV30 and TRBJ2-7; 10 bases fit TRBD1. Germline V CDR1 and CDR2: GTSNPN, SVGIG (reference sequence). The trim removed 4 bases at V and 3 bases at J, leaving 3 bases unmatched. The CDR3 has 13 amino acids. CDR3 sequence reads: CAWKGTGVYEQYF. The CDR3, as DNA: TGTGCCTGGAAGGGGACAGGGGTCTACGAGCAGTACTTC.

The chain joins TRBV6-5 to TRBJ2-3, with 9 bases lining up with TRBD1. The CDR3 has 15 residues. V lost 6 bases and J lost 3; bases outside the gene matches: 7. CDR1 MNHEY and CDR2 SVGAGI come from the germline V gene. The chain's CDR3 is CASSLQGARTDTQYF. In nucleotides, the CDR3 is TGTGCCAGCAGCTTACAGGGGGCTAGGACAGATACGCAGTATTTT.

The chain combines TRBV2 with TRBJ2-5, with D unresolved. The ends were cut back, 10 bases at V and 2 bases at J, with 14 bases in the middle. Germline V gene sequence: CDR1 SNHLY, CDR2 FYNNEI. The CDR3 sequence is 13 residues long. The CDR3 spells CATAPRRQETQYF. The CDR3 DNA is TGTGCCACCGCCCCGAGGCGGCAAGAGACCCAGTACTTC.

This clone was seen only a few times. The junction departs from germline at one end; a sequencing error may be responsible. This chain links TRBV5-6 with TRBJ1-2, with unresolved D. Germline-derived CDR1 and CDR2 are SGHDT and YYEEEE. This CDR3 has 14 residues. Here the CDR3 reads CASILGAANYGYTF. The CDR3 DNA reads TGTGCCAGCATCTTGGGAGCTGCTAACTATGGCTACACCTTC.

The rearrangement uses TRBV6-5 and TRBJ2-2; 8 bases fit TRBD1. The germline V gene encodes CDR1 MNHEY and CDR2 SVGAGI. The CDR3 sequence is 15 residues long. Losses at the gene ends were 6 bases for V and 5 bases for J; bases not matched to a gene: 8. Written as DNA, the CDR3 is TGTGCCAGCAGCCCGACAGGGGTCGGTACCGGGGAGCTGTTTTTT. Its translation: CASSPTGVGTGELFF.

The genes are TRBV18 and TRBJ2-5, with D hard to call. The CDR3 sequence is 15 residues long. V lost 5 bases and J 2 bases, leaving 15 bases between the germline ends. The germline CDR1 and CDR2 sequences are KGHSH and LQKENI. CDR3 sequence reads: CASSSTVSRQETQYF. The CDR3 nucleotides read TGTGCCAGCTCATCCACGGTGTCAAGACAAGAGACCCAGTACTTC.

This chain connects TRBV6-6 to TRBJ2-5, with D maybe TRBD2 (6 bases). The germline V gene encodes CDR1 MNHNY and CDR2 SVGAGI (reference sequence). This CDR3 has 15 residues. Trimming cost V 0 bases and J 5 bases, with 13 bases left between them. In DNA, the CDR3 is TGTGCCAGCAGTTACTCGGGAGGCCCACTGGAGACCCAGTACTTC. Its translation is CASSYSGGPLETQYF.

This chain links TRBV14 with TRBJ2-1, with D unclear. V lost 4 bases to trimming and J lost 7 bases, with 8 bases between them. The V gene's germline CDR1 is SGHDN and CDR2 FVKESK. This CDR3 region has 12 residues. The CDR3 region has the DNA TGTGCCAGCAGCCCGAGCAGGAATGAGCAGTTCTTC. This translates into CASSPSRNEQFF.

The chain is built from TRBV5-1 and TRBJ1-5; tentative D call: TRBD1 (6 bases). Trimming left V 0 bases short and J 0 bases short, with 13 bases between. This CDR3 is built from 17 residues. The germline V gene encodes CDR1 SGHRS and CDR2 YFSETQ. The CDR3 sequence: CASSLARGVYSNQPQHF. The DNA for the CDR3 is TGCGCCAGCAGCTTGGCCAGGGGAGTATATAGCAATCAGCCCCAGCATTTT. Together with reference TRBV5-1 and TRBJ1-5, the CDR3 gives the full variable domain: KAGVTQTPRYLIKTRGQQVTLSCSPISGHRSVSWYQQTPGQGLQFLFEYFSETQRNKGNFPGRFSGRQFSNSRSEMNVSTLELGDSALYLCASSLARGVYSNQPQHFGDGTRLSIL.

This sequence joins TRBV29-1 and TRBJ1-2; TRBD1 might be the D (5 bases). V dropped 5 bases and J dropped 4 bases, with 11 bases sitting between them. CDR1 is SQVTM and CDR2 is ANQGSEA in the germline V gene. This CDR3 contains 12 residues. CDR3 in DNA: TGCAGCGTTCATCAGGGCCTCTATGGCTACACCTTC. Amino acids: CSVHQGLYGYTF.

The V call is TRBV21-1, the J call TRBJ1-5. TRBV21-1 is annotated as a pseudogene. This CDR3 region has 16 residues. The CDR3, as DNA: TGTGCCAGCAGCCCCGGAGGATTGATGGGCAATCAGCCCCAGCATTTT. Protein product: CASSPGGLMGNQPQHF.

The chain employs TRBV19 and TRBJ2-1; D might be TRBD1 (6 bases). Trimming took off 1 base at V and 4 bases at J, with 8 bases between the two ends. This CDR3 contains 14 residues. The germline V gene has CDR1 LNHDA and CDR2 SQIVND (reference sequence). The CDR3 region is CASSIGQEYNEQFF. In DNA form, the CDR3 reads TGTGCCAGTAGTATAGGACAGGAGTACAATGAGCAGTTCTTC.

The chain recombines TRBV5-5 with TRBJ1-3, with no clear D. From germline, CDR1 is SGHKS and CDR2 YYEKEE (reference sequence). V dropped 0 bases and J dropped 0 bases, with 13 bases sitting between them. The CDR3 is 17 residues long. CDR3 residues: CASSLGMATHSGNTIYF. The DNA of the CDR3 is TGTGCCAGCAGCTTGGGAATGGCGACACACTCTGGAAACACCATATATTTT.

The V gene is TRBV5-1, the J gene TRBJ1-3; D gene ambiguous. The germline gives CDR1 SGHRS, CDR2 YFSETQ. The CDR3 consists of 16 residues. The V end was cut by 5 bases, the J end by 2 bases, with 17 bases between. The DNA for the CDR3 is TGCGCCAGCAGTCGTTCGGGAGAGGGTGCTGGAAACACCATATATTTT. Protein sequence: CASSRSGEGAGNTIYF.

The chain has TRBV19 and TRBJ2-3, with TRBD2 as a possible D gene (7 bases). The ends were cut back, 3 bases at V and 5 bases at J, with 15 bases in the middle. This CDR3 comprises 15 residues. Germline-derived CDR1 and CDR2 are LNHDA and SQIVND (reference sequence). CDR3: CASSMTGSGKDTQYF. The CDR3 bases are TGTGCCAGTAGTATGACAGGCAGCGGGAAAGATACGCAGTATTTT.

The CDR3 protein is CASSLRENFKYGYTF. Written as DNA, the CDR3 is TGTGCCAGTAGCCTACGGGAGAATTTTAAGTATGGCTACACCTTC. The chain couples TRBV19 to TRBJ1-2; no clear D gene. The CDR3 is 15 residues long. The germline gives CDR1 LNHDA, CDR2 SQIVND (reference sequence). Trimming removed 6 bases at V and 5 bases at J, with 19 bases between.

The chain recombines TRBV7-9 with TRBJ1-1, with 7 bases aligning to TRBD1. The J segment lost 6 bases and the V segment lost 4 bases, leaving 11 bases of the junction unmatched. Germline V CDR1 and CDR2: SEHNR, FQNEAQ (reference sequence). The CDR3 loop spans 15 amino acids. The CDR3 DNA is TGTGCCAGCAGCTCAACAGGGGCCCCTACCGCTGAAGCTTTCTTT. Its protein is CASSSTGAPTAEAFF.

The genes are TRBV2 and TRBJ1-1; 9 bases are shared with TRBD1. V shed 6 bases and J 6 bases; nucleotides not matched to a gene: 14. The germline V gene has CDR1 SNHLY and CDR2 FYNNEI. CDR3 length: 16 residues. The CDR3 is CASSRLGDRAEAEAFF. The DNA of the CDR3 is TGTGCCAGCAGCCGACTTGGGGACAGGGCGGAGGCTGAAGCTTTCTTT.

This clone was observed a single time. At one end, the junction sequence differs from germline, possibly due to a read error. The V and J genes are TRBV7-7 and TRBJ1-1; tentatively, D is TRBD1 (6 bases). This CDR3 region has 13 residues. Per the germline V gene, CDR1 is SSHAT and CDR2 is FNYEAQ (reference sequence). CDR3 nucleotide sequence: TGTGCTAGCAGCTTATACAGGGCCACTGAAGCTTTCTTT. Translating it yields CASSLYRATEAFF.

This clone was observed a handful of times. J is TRBJ1-1 and V is TRBV5-6; D is uncertain. The V end was cut by 3 bases, the J end by 5 bases, with 8 bases between. Germline V gives CDR1 SGHDT, CDR2 YYEEEE. CDR3 length: 12 amino acids. The DNA for the CDR3 is TGTGCCAGCAGCTATGAGGAGACTGAAGCTTTCTTT. Its translation is CASSYEETEAFF.

This clone has just a few counts. The chain combines TRBV9 with TRBJ2-2, with 10 bases aligning to TRBD1. CDR3 length: 16 residues. V trimming: 0 bases; J trimming: 8 bases; junction bases outside the gene matches: 7. CDR1 is SGDLS and CDR2 is YYNGEE in the germline V gene. The CDR3 region has the DNA TGTGCCAGCAGCGTAGCTGGGGGACAGGGGCCGGGGGAGCTGTTTTTT. Its translation is CASSVAGGQGPGELFF.

This rearrangement joins TRBV5-1 to TRBJ2-7, with 10 positions matching TRBD1. Trimming at V came to 3 bases and at J to 6 bases, leaving 6 bases not matched to a gene. This CDR3 is 14 amino acids long. Germline CDR1 and CDR2: SGHRS and YFSETQ. CDR3 nucleotides: TGCGCCAGCAGCTCCGGGACAGGGGTACGCGAGCAGTACTTC. Encoded protein: CASSSGTGVREQYF. Full variable domain (outside the CDR3, taken from reference TRBV5-1 and TRBJ2-7): KAGVTQTPRYLIKTRGQQVTLSCSPISGHRSVSWYQQTPGQGLQFLFEYFSETQRNKGNFPGRFSGRQFSNSRSEMNVSTLELGDSALYLCASSSGTGVREQYFGPGTRLTVT.

This clone was seen only once. This chain joins TRBV7-2 and TRBJ1-4; 9 nucleotides line up with TRBD1. Germline CDR1 reads SGHTA; CDR2 reads FQGNSA. V shed 1 base and J 8 bases; nucleotides not matched to a gene: 8. CDR3 length equals 16 residues. In DNA, the CDR3 is TGTGCCAGCAGCTTAGAAGTGGGACAGGGAGGAGAAAAACTGTTTTTT. This translates into CASSLEVGQGGEKLFF. Together with reference TRBV7-2 and TRBJ1-4, the CDR3 gives the full variable domain: GAGVSQSPSNKVTEKGKDVELRCDPISGHTALYWYRQSLGQGLEFLIYFQGNSAPDKSGLPSDRFSAERTGGSVSTLTIQRTQQEDSAVYLCASSLEVGQGGEKLFFGSGTQLSVL.

The chain couples TRBV9 to TRBJ2-5; D possibly corresponds to TRBD1 (6 bases). The V gene's germline CDR1 is SGDLS and CDR2 YYNGEE. The CDR3 contains 14 residues. V lost 0 bases and J 5 bases, leaving 11 bases between the germline ends. CDR3 loop: CASSVDPGEETQYF. As DNA, the CDR3 is TGTGCCAGCAGCGTAGATCCAGGGGAGGAGACCCAGTACTTC.

The chain uses TRBV10-2 and TRBJ2-5; TRBD2 aligns across 16 bases. Germline V gene sequence: CDR1 WSHSY, CDR2 SAAADI. This CDR3 has 15 amino acids. V shed 6 bases, J shed 5 bases, and the junction held 3 bases outside the gene matches. CDR3 in amino acids: CASRGTSGGAETQYF. In DNA, the CDR3 is TGCGCCAGCAGAGGGACTAGCGGGGGGGCGGAGACCCAGTACTTC.

The V gene is TRBV5-1, the J gene TRBJ1-4; D is ambiguous. Germline-derived CDR1 and CDR2 are SGHRS and YFSETQ. V shed 2 bases and J shed 5 bases, with 10 bases lying between them. The CDR3 has 14 amino acids. CDR3 residues: CASSLEANNEKLFF. CDR3 DNA sequence: TGCGCCAGCAGCTTAGAAGCGAACAATGAAAAACTGTTTTTT.